This entry is about one T cell receptor (beta chain). These data belong to a study of CXCR3-negative and CXCR3-positive naive CD8 T cells. This CDR3 comprises 14 residues. Germline CDR1 reads SGHKS; CDR2 reads YYEKEE (reference sequence). Libraries of TRB cDNA were made by 5' RACE and carried UMIs. TCRdb reworked the 5' RACE reads into one entry per CDR3 protein, no DNA. There are about 22,000 distinct CDR3 sequences in the sample, with about a fifth held by the top ten. Sequenced material: memory CD8+ T cells from blood. J is TRBJ2-7 and V is TRBV5-5; TCRdb selects TRBD2, and the lack of DNA leaves this call unchecked. The receptor's source is a human donor in good health. Some clones in this sample may be carry-over from other donors' samples. The CDR3 is CASSLYWTSGEQYF.